Each of the 26 T cell receptor beta chains below was sequenced from the same sample in a study of cytomegalovirus exposure and HLA in healthy donors. PCR used 60 Vbeta primers and 13 Jbeta primers. Some clones are missing from TCRdb's copy, which holds only in-frame ones; the method was immunoSEQ multiplex PCR. The sample includes approximately 79,000 clones, more than 60% seen only once; the top ten take around 5.4%. Specimen: PBMCs. These TCRs come from a male donor in good health and CMV-seropositive.

The rearrangement joins TRBV5-1 to TRBJ2-3; possibly TRBD1 for D (6 bases). The CDR3 loop spans 13 amino acids. Germline values: CDR1 SGHRS, CDR2 YFSETQ. Trimming stripped 1 base from V and 5 bases from J, with 8 bases between. In DNA form, the CDR3 reads TGCGCCAGCAGCTTGAGGACAGAAGATACGCAGTATTTT. Translated: CASSLRTEDTQYF.

This chain connects TRBV4-1 to TRBJ1-2, with D uncertain. Trimming pared 5 bases from V and 13 bases from J, leaving 20 bases between. Germline V gene sequence: CDR1 MGHRA, CDR2 YSYEKL. This CDR3 region has 13 residues. The DNA of the CDR3 is TGCGCCAGCAGCAGAGAAAGGACGGAGGCGCTCACCTTC. Its translation: CASSRERTEALTF.

This chain connects TRBV7-8 to TRBJ1-5; D possibly corresponds to TRBD1 (6 bases). The CDR3 has 17 residues. Germline V lookup: CDR1 SGHVS, CDR2 FQNEAQ. V lost 1 base and J 2 bases, leaving 15 bases between the germline ends. CDR3 DNA sequence: TGTGCCAGCAGCTTAGAGTTTCTCGAGGGGGGCAATCAGCCCCAGCATTTT. Translated: CASSLEFLEGGNQPQHF.

V and J are TRBV4-1 and TRBJ2-4; TRBD2 might be the D (6 bases). V gave up 4 bases and J gave up 2 bases, with 12 bases separating them. The germline CDR1 and CDR2 sequences are MGHRA and YSYEKL. There are 15 residues in the CDR3. The CDR3, as DNA: TGCGCCAGCAGCCCCGGGACTGTGACCAAAAACATTCAGTACTTC. This gives the protein CASSPGTVTKNIQYF.

The rearrangement joins TRBV4-3 to TRBJ1-2, with 8 bases matching TRBD1. With 0 bases clipped from V and 2 bases from J, the junction kept 8 bases outside the gene matches. Germline lookup yields CDR1 LGHNA and CDR2 YSLEER. There are 17 residues in the CDR3. CDR3 nucleotides: TGCGCCAGCAGCCAAGACATGGCCCGGACAGGGAACTATGGCTACACCTTC. This gives the protein CASSQDMARTGNYGYTF.

This clone has only one observation. The chain links TRBV18 to TRBJ2-1; 7 bases line up with TRBD2. The CDR3 is made up of 13 amino acids. The V segment lost 10 bases and the J segment 0 bases; nucleotides outside the gene matches: 3. Germline V gene data show CDR1 as KGHSH and CDR2 as LQKENI. The CDR3 reads CATGGFSYNEQFF. In nucleotides, the CDR3 is TGTGCCACGGGGGGATTCTCCTACAATGAGCAGTTCTTC.

The table lists this clone with a few counts. V usage is TRBV7-3 and J usage is TRBJ2-7; 11 bases match TRBD2. Per germline, CDR1 SGHTA and CDR2 FQGTGA. Trimming cost V 2 bases and J 0 bases; bases outside gene matches: 0. The CDR3 has 15 residues. The chain's CDR3 is CASSLGTSGSYEQYF. DNA for the CDR3: TGTGCCAGCAGCTTAGGGACTAGCGGCTCCTACGAGCAGTACTTC. Supplemented by reference TRBV7-3 and TRBJ2-7, the full variable domain reads GAGVSQTPSNKVTEKGKYVELRCDPISGHTALYWYRQSLGQGPEFLIYFQGTGAADDSGLPNDRFFAVRPEGSVSTLKIQRTERGDSAVYLCASSLGTSGSYEQYFGPGTRLTVT.

The chain carries TRBV7-2 and TRBJ2-3; the D is unclear. The CDR3 runs 15 residues. V lost 8 bases, J lost 5 bases, and 20 bases lay in between. Germline-derived CDR1 and CDR2 are SGHTA and FQGNSA. The CDR3 spells CASLPQARPVDTQYF. Written as DNA, the CDR3 is TGTGCCAGCCTCCCTCAAGCCCGCCCCGTAGATACGCAGTATTTT. The complete variable domain, with remaining parts taken from reference TRBV7-2 and TRBJ2-3, reads GAGVSQSPSNKVTEKGKDVELRCDPISGHTALYWYRQSLGQGLEFLIYFQGNSAPDKSGLPSDRFSAERTGGSVSTLTIQRTQQEDSAVYLCASLPQARPVDTQYFGPGTRLTVL.

The table lists this clone with a count of one. The chain is built from TRBV5-1 and TRBJ2-5, with 8 bases matching TRBD2. Germline V lookup: CDR1 SGHRS, CDR2 YFSETQ. V gave up 0 bases and J gave up 4 bases; unmatched junction bases: 11. The CDR3 is 17 residues long. The DNA of the CDR3 is TGCGCCAGCAGCTTGGAGGGTGTTAGCGGGATGGCAGAGACCCAGTACTTC. It codes for CASSLEGVSGMAETQYF.

For this clone: One base away lies a much larger clone, so this may be a sequencing read error. The chain recombines TRBV7-2 with TRBJ1-5; D unclear. Looked up from germline, CDR1 is SGHTA and CDR2 is FQGNSA. CDR3 length: 12 amino acids. Deletions cut 1 base from V and 6 bases from J, with 4 bases between. CDR3 amino acids: CASSLGGQPQHF. The CDR3 DNA sequence: TGTGCCAGCAGCTTAGGAGGTCAGCCCCAGCATTTT.

This clone was found once. This chain joins TRBV9 and TRBJ1-3, with D perhaps matching TRBD1 (5 bases). V dropped 0 bases and J dropped 13 bases, with 14 bases sitting between them. The CDR3 has 13 amino acids. The V gene's germline CDR1 is SGDLS and CDR2 YYNGEE. The CDR3 nucleotides are TGTGCCAGCAGCGTAGGGGAGGGGTTCCCAATATATTTT. Translating gives CASSVGEGFPIYF.

This chain uses TRBV5-1 with TRBJ2-7; 7 positions match TRBD2. The CDR3 has 15 residues. Trimming removed 4 bases from V and 1 base from J; junction bases left unmatched: 8. The germline V gene has CDR1 SGHRS and CDR2 YFSETQ. CDR3 sequence (DNA): TGCGCCAGCAGCCCTAGGGGAGCGGGGTCCTACGAGCAGTACTTC. Protein: CASSPRGAGSYEQYF.

The chain couples TRBV5-1 to TRBJ2-1; no clear D gene. Trimming removed 4 bases from V and 4 bases from J, with 12 bases in between. The germline V gene has CDR1 SGHRS and CDR2 YFSETQ. The CDR3 is made up of 14 amino acids. The CDR3 region is CASSENGQYNEQFF. The CDR3 bases are TGCGCCAGCAGCGAGAATGGGCAATACAATGAGCAGTTCTTC. Variable domain in full (rest from reference TRBV5-1 and TRBJ2-1): KAGVTQTPRYLIKTRGQQVTLSCSPISGHRSVSWYQQTPGQGLQFLFEYFSETQRNKGNFPGRFSGRQFSNSRSEMNVSTLELGDSALYLCASSENGQYNEQFFGPGTRLTVL.

This clone was detected only a few times. The V and J genes are TRBV28 and TRBJ1-2; D gene unclear. This CDR3 region has 13 residues. Trimming stripped 8 bases from V and 3 bases from J, with 13 bases between. The germline gives CDR1 MDHEN, CDR2 SYDVKM. CDR3 DNA: TGTGCCAGCGCTGCCCATGCAGACTATGGCTACACCTTC. The encoded protein is CASAAHADYGYTF.

The chain employs TRBV19 and TRBJ2-7; 9 bases line up with TRBD2. The CDR3 length is 15 residues. V trimming: 1 base; J trimming: 2 bases; junction bases outside the gene matches: 3. The V gene's germline CDR1 is LNHDA and CDR2 SQIVND (reference sequence). The CDR3 protein is CASSIGIAGAYEQYF. The CDR3 DNA reads TGTGCCAGTAGTATAGGAATAGCGGGAGCCTACGAGCAGTACTTC. The full variable domain, its missing parts supplied by reference TRBV19 and TRBJ2-7, is DGGITQSPKYLFRKEGQNVTLSCEQNLNHDAMYWYRQDPGQGLRLIYYSQIVNDFQKGDIAEGYSVSREKKESFPLTVTSAQKNPTAFYLCASSIGIAGAYEQYFGPGTRLTVT.

The V gene is TRBV6-5, the J gene TRBJ1-5; 8 nucleotides match TRBD1. Per germline, CDR1 MNHEY and CDR2 SVGAGI. After removal of 6 bases from V and 0 bases from J, the junction contained 4 bases not matched to a gene. The CDR3 length is 15 residues. This CDR3 is CASRSQGDSNQPQHF. CDR3 in DNA: TGTGCCAGCAGATCACAGGGGGATAGCAATCAGCCCCAGCATTTT.

V gene TRBV19 combines with J gene TRBJ2-7; 9 bases match TRBD2. The CDR3 has 16 amino acids. Germline CDR1 reads LNHDA; CDR2 reads SQIVND (reference sequence). V shed 5 bases and J 0 bases; nucleotides not matched to a gene: 8. CDR3 sequence reads: CASSSPGTSSSYEQYF. Here the CDR3 DNA reads TGTGCCAGTAGTTCCCCCGGGACTAGCTCCTCCTACGAGCAGTACTTC.

The chain links TRBV7-9 to TRBJ2-5; D is unresolved. This CDR3 is 11 amino acids long. The V gene's germline CDR1 is SEHNR and CDR2 FQNEAQ (reference sequence). Trimming left V 5 bases short and J 2 bases short, with 3 bases between. CDR3 loop: CASSLQETQYF. CDR3 nucleotide sequence: TGTGCCAGCAGCCTGCAAGAGACCCAGTACTTC.

A remark on this clone: The same CDR3 arises from other DNA sequences in this sample as well. The gene calls are TRBV6-6 and TRBJ2-1; TRBD2 agrees at 11 bases. Germline V CDR1 and CDR2: MNHNY, SVGAGI (reference sequence). Germline trimming cut 5 bases from V and 6 bases from J; bases unmatched to any gene: 9. This CDR3 has 16 amino acids. The CDR3 nucleotides are TGTGCCAGCAGTCTCCCACTAGCGGGGGTTCGCAATGAGCAGTTCTTC. Its protein product is CASSLPLAGVRNEQFF.

The table lists this clone with a count of one. The rearrangement links TRBV19 to TRBJ2-2, with TRBD1 as a possible D gene (5 bases). V lost 2 bases and J lost 6, with 10 bases in between. The V gene's germline CDR1 is LNHDA and CDR2 SQIVND (reference sequence). The CDR3 sequence is 14 residues long. CDR3: CASSISVGAGELFF. The CDR3 region has the DNA TGTGCCAGTAGTATATCAGTAGGGGCCGGGGAGCTGTTTTTT.

V usage is TRBV2 and J usage is TRBJ1-3; 7 bases are a match to TRBD1. The V segment lost 4 bases and the J segment 0 bases; nucleotides outside the gene matches: 6. This CDR3 has 16 amino acids. The germline CDR1 and CDR2 sequences are SNHLY and FYNNEI. Here the CDR3 reads CASSVKDRISGNTIYF. CDR3 DNA sequence: TGTGCCAGCAGTGTTAAGGACAGGATCTCTGGAAACACCATATATTTT.

This clone was counted many times. The CDR3: CASSEGGDGPYEQYF. CDR3 coding DNA: TGTGCCAGCAGTGAAGGGGGGGACGGACCCTACGAGCAGTACTTC. The gene calls are TRBV6-1 and TRBJ2-7, with a tentative D call TRBD2 (6 bases). The germline V gene has CDR1 MNHNS and CDR2 SASEGT. This CDR3 is 15 amino acids long. The V and J ends lost 1 base and 2 bases respectively, with 12 bases between them.

To note about this clone: The junction departs from germline at one end; a sequencing error may be responsible. The chain uses TRBV6-5 and TRBJ2-3, with 8 bases fitting TRBD1. Germline V CDR1 and CDR2: MNHEY, SVGAGI. The CDR3 consists of 15 residues. CDR3 region: CASSLRLGTGHSVRF. CDR3 sequence (DNA): TGTGCCAGCAGTCTCAGGTTAGGGACAGGTCATTCGGTTCGGTTT.

DNA for the CDR3: TGTGCCAGCAGCTTGTTGCGCCGGGAGGGCCTATTCAATGAGCAGTTCTTC. Residues: CASSLLRREGLFNEQFF. The rearrangement joins TRBV5-6 to TRBJ2-1, with 8 bases that match TRBD2. Germline trimming cut 1 base from V and 6 bases from J; bases unmatched to any gene: 12. The CDR3 totals 17 residues. Germline assignment: CDR1 SGHDT and CDR2 YYEEEE.

This chain joins TRBV6-5 and TRBJ1-1, with D possibly being TRBD1 (5 bases). Germline values: CDR1 MNHEY, CDR2 SVGAGI. V was pared by 5 bases and J by 2 bases, with 12 bases between. This CDR3 contains 14 residues. CDR3 in DNA: TGTGCCAGCAGTGAAGAGACAGAAAACACTGAAGCTTTCTTT. Encoded protein: CASSEETENTEAFF.

V is TRBV11-3 and J is TRBJ2-7; 7 positions match TRBD2. Trimming cost V 1 base and J 7 bases; bases outside gene matches: 7. The CDR3 loop spans 14 amino acids. The germline V gene encodes CDR1 SGHNT and CDR2 YENEEA. As DNA, the CDR3 is TGTGCCAGCAGCTTAGCGGGGGGTACTGATGAGCAGTACTTC. This translates into CASSLAGGTDEQYF.